This T cell receptor (beta chain) is drawn from a study of blood T cell repertoires in COVID-19. Across the study: Acute and convalescent COVID-19 specimens originated in the United States, Italy and Spain. T cells, B-cell-depleted T cells, or PBMCs supplied cDNA or gDNA.

This clone was counted once. J lost 6 bases, V lost 3 bases, and 10 bases had no gene match. Germline loops: CDR1 SGHRS, CDR2 YFSETQ. The length of the CDR3 is 16 residues. Per the original data handling: Reference gene primer amplification in the assay estimated nucleated cell counts. Here immunoSEQ multiplex PCR was the method, and the copy in TCRdb shows in-frame clones only, minus some. The V and J calls and clone size were taken over from that table, and D and trimming were inferred from the DNA. The sample includes 120,000 or so clones, about 88% of them seen just once. The chain joins TRBV5-1 to TRBJ2-1; 9 bases are a match to TRBD2. The sequencing sample was made of peripheral blood. This TCR came from a human donor in a cohort sampled during active COVID-19. The CDR3 loop is CASSSHFPAGGNEQFF. In DNA, the CDR3 is TGCGCCAGCAGCTCCCATTTTCCAGCGGGGGGCAATGAGCAGTTCTTC.